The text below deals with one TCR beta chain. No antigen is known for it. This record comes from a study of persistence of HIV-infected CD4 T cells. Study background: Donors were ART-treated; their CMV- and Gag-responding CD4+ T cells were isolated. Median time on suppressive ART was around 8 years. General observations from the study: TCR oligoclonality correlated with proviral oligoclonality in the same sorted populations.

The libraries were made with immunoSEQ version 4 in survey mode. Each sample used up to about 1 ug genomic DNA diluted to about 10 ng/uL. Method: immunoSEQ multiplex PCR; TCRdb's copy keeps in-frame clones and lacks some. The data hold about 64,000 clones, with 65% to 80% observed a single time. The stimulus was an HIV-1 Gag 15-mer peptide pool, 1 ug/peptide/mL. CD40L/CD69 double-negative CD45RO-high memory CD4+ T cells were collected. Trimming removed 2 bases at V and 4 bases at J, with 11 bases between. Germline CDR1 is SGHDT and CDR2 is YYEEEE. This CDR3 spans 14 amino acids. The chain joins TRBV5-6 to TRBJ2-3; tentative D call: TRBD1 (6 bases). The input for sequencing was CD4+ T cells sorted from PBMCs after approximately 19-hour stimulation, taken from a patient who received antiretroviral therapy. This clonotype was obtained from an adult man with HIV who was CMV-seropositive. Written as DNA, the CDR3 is TGTGCCAGCAGCTTACAGGGAGTCCCAGATACGCAGTATTTT. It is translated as CASSLQGVPDTQYF.